The 4 T cell receptor beta chains in this list originate from one sample, sequenced in a study of a mutant IDH1 vaccine in newly diagnosed glioma. Antigen specificity for these receptors is unknown. This sample's time point: week 35, safety follow-up. Topical imiquimod was applied with each vaccine dose, which held 300 ug of mutant IDH1 20-mer peptide. Assay used: immunoSEQ multiplex PCR; TCRdb lists only in-frame clones, some missing. Among about 44,000 clones listed, 81% were seen once. The sample here was PBMCs, taken from a glioma patient whose treatment included an IDH1 peptide vaccine. The receptors derive from a woman aged 35 to 49 with glioma. Some clones in this sample may be carry-over from other donors' samples.

V and J are TRBV9 and TRBJ1-4; D may be TRBD1 (6 bases). The CDR3 runs to 13 residues. Per the germline V gene, CDR1 is SGDLS and CDR2 is YYNGEE. Between the trimmed V and J ends, which lost 4 bases and 8 bases, there was a span of 12 bases. The chain's CDR3 is CASSKGVGEKLFF. CDR3 bases: TGTGCCAGCAGCAAGGGGGTGGGAGAAAAACTGTTTTTT. Looking up the rest from reference TRBV9 and TRBJ1-4 gives the full variable domain: DSGVTQTPKHLITATGQRVTLRCSPRSGDLSVYWYQQSLDQGLQFLIQYYNGEERAKGNILERFSAQQFPDLHSELNLSSLELGDSALYFCASSKGVGEKLFFGSGTQLSVL.

V and J are TRBV2 and TRBJ2-2, with D unclear. Trimming removed 2 bases from V and 1 base from J, with 11 bases in between. This CDR3 is built from 16 residues. Germline values: CDR1 SNHLY, CDR2 FYNNEI. The CDR3 loop is CASSEFGRKNTGELFF. CDR3 nucleotide sequence: TGTGCCAGCAGTGAATTTGGTCGAAAGAACACCGGGGAGCTGTTTTTT.

V gene TRBV4-2 combines with J gene TRBJ2-1; TRBD2 aligns across 12 bases. Germline-derived CDR1 and CDR2 are LGHNA and YNFKEQ. The CDR3 covers 17 residues. V lost 1 base, J lost 7 bases, and 8 bases stayed unmatched. The CDR3 coding sequence is TGTGCCAGCAGCCAAGCGTCTAGCGGGGGGGGAGGGAATGAGCAGTTCTTC. Translating gives CASSQASSGGGGNEQFF.

This chain joins TRBV7-2 and TRBJ1-5; D gene uncertain. Germline V lookup: CDR1 SGHTA, CDR2 FQGNSA. The CDR3 contains 14 residues. Trimming took off 3 bases at V and 3 bases at J, with 9 bases between the two ends. CDR3 amino acids: CASSFLGSNQPQHF. The CDR3 nucleotides read TGTGCCAGCAGCTTTTTAGGCTCCAATCAGCCCCAGCATTTT.